The clone carrying this TCR beta chain has more than one count but fewer than ten. This entry is derived from a study of cytomegalovirus exposure and HLA in healthy donors. The wider study: Approximately 170 million T cells yielded 117 million unique TCR beta sequences in earlier analysis.

The PCR had 60 Vbeta and 13 Jbeta primers. Clones were read by immunoSEQ multiplex PCR, and TCRdb kept only the in-frame ones, dropping some. The data hold approximately 170,000 clones, with around 80% observed a single time. This sequence was found in a male donor in good health and CMV-seronegative. Sequenced sample: PBMCs.

The CDR3 region has the DNA TGTGCCAGCAGCCCCGGGGGGAGCGCTAATGAAAAACTGTTTTTT. Amino acid sequence: CASSPGGSANEKLFF. The chain recombines TRBV6-1 with TRBJ1-4, with TRBD1 as a possible D gene (5 bases). Germline CDR1 reads MNHNS; CDR2 reads SASEGT. V gave up 6 bases and J gave up 3 bases, with 14 bases separating them. CDR3 size: 15 residues.